The 23 T cell receptor beta chains below were found in one sample sequenced in a study of cytomegalovirus exposure and HLA in healthy donors. Use of 60 Vbeta and 13 Jbeta primers characterized the PCR. Sequencing used immunoSEQ multiplex PCR; TCRdb keeps in-frame clones, though not all of them. The table lists almost 85,000 clones, more than 70% of them singletons. The sample comprised PBMCs. Receptors were obtained from a male donor in good health and CMV-seropositive.

This chain connects TRBV5-1 to TRBJ1-4; possibly TRBD1 for D (6 bases). Germline loops: CDR1 SGHRS, CDR2 YFSETQ. V was pared by 7 bases and J by 13 bases, with 14 bases between. The CDR3 runs to 11 residues. The CDR3 DNA sequence: TGCGCCAGCGGATCCGGGACAAGACTGTTTTTT. Residues: CASGSGTRLFF.

This clone was observed once. This chain joins TRBV2 and TRBJ1-4; 7 bases line up with TRBD1. The CDR3 totals 14 residues. Germline V CDR1 and CDR2: SNHLY, FYNNEI. V gave up 7 bases and J gave up 7 bases; unmatched junction bases: 9. The CDR3 DNA follows: TGTGCCAGCAAAAGAACAGGGGAAATTGAAAAACTGTTTTTT. This encodes CASKRTGEIEKLFF.

The chain couples TRBV29-1 to TRBJ1-1; TRBD1 matches 12 bases. CDR3 length equals 14 residues. V shed 6 bases, J shed 0 bases, and the junction held 2 bases outside the gene matches. Per the germline V gene, CDR1 is SQVTM and CDR2 is ANQGSEA. The chain's CDR3 is CSVGTGGLNTEAFF. CDR3 nucleotides: TGCAGCGTGGGGACAGGGGGCTTGAACACTGAAGCTTTCTTT.

The chain employs TRBV19 and TRBJ1-1; D might be TRBD1 (5 bases). The CDR3 spans 16 residues. V shed 1 base and J shed 4 bases, with 16 bases lying between them. CDR1 LNHDA and CDR2 SQIVND come from the germline V gene (reference sequence). DNA for the CDR3: TGTGCCAGTAGTATAGGGGGCAGGGTGGGAAGCACTGAAGCTTTCTTT. Its translation: CASSIGGRVGSTEAFF.

This clone was detected once. This chain connects TRBV7-3 to TRBJ2-2; 9 bases agree with TRBD2. Germline V CDR1 and CDR2: SGHTA, FQGTGA. The CDR3 totals 15 residues. The trim removed 4 bases at V and 2 bases at J, leaving 2 bases unmatched. CDR3 nucleotides: TGTGCCAGCAGCTGGACTAGCGCTAACACCGGGGAGCTGTTTTTT. It yields the protein CASSWTSANTGELFF. The complete variable domain, with remaining parts taken from reference TRBV7-3 and TRBJ2-2, reads GAGVSQTPSNKVTEKGKYVELRCDPISGHTALYWYRQSLGQGPEFLIYFQGTGAADDSGLPNDRFFAVRPEGSVSTLKIQRTERGDSAVYLCASSWTSANTGELFFGEGSRLTVL.

The chain carries TRBV7-9 and TRBJ2-7, with 10 bases identical to TRBD2. Germline V gene lookup returns CDR1 SEHNR and CDR2 FQNEAQ (reference sequence). The junction had 7 bases not matched to a gene; V was cut back by 0 bases and J by 2 bases. This CDR3 is built from 17 residues. CDR3 nucleotides: TGTGCCAGCAGCTTAGCGGGGGGACTAGCGTTGACCTACGAGCAGTACTTC. This sequence encodes CASSLAGGLALTYEQYF.

The chain recombines TRBV12-1 with TRBJ2-3; the table's D call of TRBD2 was not tested on the DNA. TRBV12-1 is tagged as a pseudogene. CDR3 length: 21 amino acids. CDR3 residues: CASSLLNRPKLRLAGEGEQYF. The CDR3 DNA follows: TGTGCCAGCAGCTTGCTCAACAGACCAAAACTTAGACTAGCGGGAGAAGGTGAGCAGTATTTT.

The CDR3 nucleotides are TGTGCCAGCAGTAAGAGCGGGGGAAGCACAGATACGCAGTATTTT. It translates to CASSKSGGSTDTQYF. This chain links TRBV2 with TRBJ2-3, with TRBD2 matching 8 bases. The CDR3 runs 15 residues. CDR1 and CDR2 (germline): SNHLY, FYNNEI. With 5 bases clipped from V and 0 bases from J, the junction kept 4 bases outside the gene matches.

The chain uses TRBV29-1 and TRBJ1-4, with TRBD1 identical over 9 bases. J lost 0 bases, V lost 4 bases, and 0 bases had no gene match. CDR3 length: 14 amino acids. Germline V CDR1 and CDR2: SQVTM, ANQGSEA. The CDR3: CSVGDRATNEKLFF. Written as DNA, the CDR3 is TGCAGCGTTGGGGACAGGGCAACTAATGAAAAACTGTTTTTT.

This clone was seen only once. The chain joins TRBV6-5 to TRBJ2-7; 8 bases agree with TRBD1. V lost 2 bases and J lost 2; bases outside the gene matches: 2. CDR3 length: 14 residues. Per the germline V gene, CDR1 is MNHEY and CDR2 is SVGAGI. The CDR3 nucleotides read TGTGCCAGCAGTTACCAGGGGGCCCCCTACGAGCAGTACTTC. Protein sequence: CASSYQGAPYEQYF.

The chain combines TRBV5-1 with TRBJ2-3; D not resolved. CDR1 SGHRS and CDR2 YFSETQ come from the germline V gene. The germline V and J ends were trimmed by 0 bases and 4 bases, with 6 bases remaining between them. The CDR3 spans 13 residues. CDR3 residues: CASSLDVSDTQYF. The CDR3 bases are TGCGCCAGCAGCTTGGATGTATCAGATACGCAGTATTTT.

The chain recombines TRBV11-2 with TRBJ2-1, with 12 bases fitting TRBD2. This CDR3 spans 16 amino acids. The V segment lost 4 bases and the J segment 9 bases; nucleotides outside the gene matches: 10. Germline V gene lookup returns CDR1 SGHAT and CDR2 FQNNGV. CDR3 loop: CASSSAGTSGWSEQFF. The CDR3 DNA reads as TGTGCCAGCAGCTCAGCCGGGACTAGCGGGTGGAGTGAGCAGTTCTTC.

The chain combines TRBV7-6 with TRBJ2-1; D is unclear. V shed 2 bases and J shed 5 bases, with 10 bases lying between them. There are 14 residues in the CDR3. Germline-derived CDR1 and CDR2 are SGHVS and FNYEAQ. The CDR3, as DNA: TGTGCCAGCAGCTTAAGCACCCCCGACAATGAGCAGTTCTTC. It translates to CASSLSTPDNEQFF.

J is TRBJ2-2 and V is TRBV28; D might be TRBD2 (5 bases). Germline lookup yields CDR1 MDHEN and CDR2 SYDVKM. V was trimmed by 4 bases and J by 9 bases, leaving 18 bases between them. The CDR3 loop spans 15 amino acids. The DNA for the CDR3 is TGTGCCAGCAGTTCTAGGTCCGGGAAGAGATGGGAGCTGTTTTTT. Its protein is CASSSRSGKRWELFF.

The chain employs TRBV6-4 and TRBJ1-3, with no clear D. V was shortened by 0 bases and J by 0 bases, with 12 bases between the two germline ends. This CDR3 comprises 17 residues. CDR1 MRHNA and CDR2 SNTAGT come from the germline V gene. This chain's CDR3 is CASSDSGRVFSGNTIYF. The CDR3 nucleotides read TGTGCCAGCAGTGACTCTGGGCGGGTATTCTCTGGAAACACCATATATTTT.

The chain carries TRBV18 and TRBJ2-7; D is possibly TRBD2 (6 bases). The CDR3 runs 15 residues. Trimming removed 3 bases from V and 0 bases from J, with 12 bases in between. Looked up from germline, CDR1 is KGHSH and CDR2 is LQKENI. The CDR3, as DNA: TGTGCCAGCTCACCTGGGCGGGGAGACTCCTACGAGCAGTACTTC. It specifies CASSPGRGDSYEQYF.

The J gene is TRBJ1-2, the V gene TRBV5-5, with D possibly matching TRBD1 (6 bases). The CDR3 loop spans 14 amino acids. Germline assignment: CDR1 SGHKS and CDR2 YYEKEE (reference sequence). V was clipped by 2 bases and J by 7 bases, with 15 bases between them. The CDR3 protein is CASSLNVGGPGYTF. Written as DNA, the CDR3 is TGTGCCAGCAGCTTAAACGTCGGGGGGCCTGGCTACACCTTC.

This rearrangement joins TRBV9 to TRBJ1-1, with a possible D match to TRBD1 (6 bases). This CDR3 region has 18 residues. CDR1 SGDLS and CDR2 YYNGEE come from the germline V gene. The ends were cut back, 3 bases at V and 1 base at J, with 22 bases in the middle. CDR3 DNA: TGTGCCAGCAGCGCAGAGACAAGGACAGCTCCCAGGAACACTGAAGCTTTCTTT. It codes for CASSAETRTAPRNTEAFF.

The rearrangement uses TRBV5-6 and TRBJ2-2, with 7 bases identical to TRBD1. Germline V lookup: CDR1 SGHDT, CDR2 YYEEEE. V dropped 3 bases and J dropped 2; count of bases not matched to a gene: 4. This CDR3 is 15 amino acids long. The CDR3 DNA reads TGTGCCAGCAGCTACCGGGACAGAAACACCGGGGAGCTGTTTTTT. Translated, it gives CASSYRDRNTGELFF. Based on the CDR3 plus reference TRBV5-6 and TRBJ2-2, the full variable domain is DAGVTQSPTHLIKTRGQQVTLRCSPKSGHDTVSWYQQALGQGPQFIFQYYEEEERQRGNFPDRFSGHQFPNYSSELNVNALLLGDSALYLCASSYRDRNTGELFFGEGSRLTVL.

This clone was counted between two and nine times. The chain couples TRBV7-9 to TRBJ2-1, with D possibly TRBD1 on 6 matching bases. Germline V lookup: CDR1 SEHNR, CDR2 FQNEAQ (reference sequence). V was pared by 3 bases and J by 0 bases, with 15 bases between. CDR3 length: 17 residues. The CDR3 DNA is TGTGCCAGCAGCTTCTCGCAGGGGCAGGGCTCCTACAATGAGCAGTTCTTC. Protein product: CASSFSQGQGSYNEQFF.

The chain combines TRBV5-1 with TRBJ2-7; 8 bases agree with TRBD2. Losses at the gene ends were 2 bases for V and 3 bases for J; bases not matched to a gene: 10. The CDR3 has 16 residues. CDR1 SGHRS and CDR2 YFSETQ come from the germline V gene. CDR3 residues: CASSFTLAGKIYEQYF. CDR3 coding DNA: TGCGCCAGCAGCTTCACCTTAGCGGGGAAGATCTACGAGCAGTACTTC.

This chain connects TRBV5-4 to TRBJ2-3; 7 nucleotides align to TRBD1. V lost 1 base, J lost 4 bases, and 6 bases stayed unmatched. Germline assignment: CDR1 SGHNT and CDR2 YYREEE (reference sequence). The CDR3 contains 15 residues. The CDR3 region is CASSLRQGGADTQYF. CDR3 DNA sequence: TGTGCCAGCAGCTTGCGACAGGGTGGGGCAGATACGCAGTATTTT. Full variable domain (missing parts from reference TRBV5-4 and TRBJ2-3): ETGVTQSPTHLIKTRGQQVTLRCSSQSGHNTVSWYQQALGQGPQFIFQYYREEENGRGNFPPRFSGLQFPNYSSELNVNALELDDSALYLCASSLRQGGADTQYFGPGTRLTVL.

The V and J genes are TRBV10-3 and TRBJ2-2; 12 positions agree with TRBD2. The CDR3 consists of 14 residues. With 7 bases clipped from V and 5 bases from J, the junction kept 2 bases outside the gene matches. CDR1 ENHRY and CDR2 SYGVKD come from the germline V gene. As DNA, the CDR3 is TGTGCCATCACGGGACTAGCGGGTACCGGGGAGCTGTTTTTT. Residues: CAITGLAGTGELFF.